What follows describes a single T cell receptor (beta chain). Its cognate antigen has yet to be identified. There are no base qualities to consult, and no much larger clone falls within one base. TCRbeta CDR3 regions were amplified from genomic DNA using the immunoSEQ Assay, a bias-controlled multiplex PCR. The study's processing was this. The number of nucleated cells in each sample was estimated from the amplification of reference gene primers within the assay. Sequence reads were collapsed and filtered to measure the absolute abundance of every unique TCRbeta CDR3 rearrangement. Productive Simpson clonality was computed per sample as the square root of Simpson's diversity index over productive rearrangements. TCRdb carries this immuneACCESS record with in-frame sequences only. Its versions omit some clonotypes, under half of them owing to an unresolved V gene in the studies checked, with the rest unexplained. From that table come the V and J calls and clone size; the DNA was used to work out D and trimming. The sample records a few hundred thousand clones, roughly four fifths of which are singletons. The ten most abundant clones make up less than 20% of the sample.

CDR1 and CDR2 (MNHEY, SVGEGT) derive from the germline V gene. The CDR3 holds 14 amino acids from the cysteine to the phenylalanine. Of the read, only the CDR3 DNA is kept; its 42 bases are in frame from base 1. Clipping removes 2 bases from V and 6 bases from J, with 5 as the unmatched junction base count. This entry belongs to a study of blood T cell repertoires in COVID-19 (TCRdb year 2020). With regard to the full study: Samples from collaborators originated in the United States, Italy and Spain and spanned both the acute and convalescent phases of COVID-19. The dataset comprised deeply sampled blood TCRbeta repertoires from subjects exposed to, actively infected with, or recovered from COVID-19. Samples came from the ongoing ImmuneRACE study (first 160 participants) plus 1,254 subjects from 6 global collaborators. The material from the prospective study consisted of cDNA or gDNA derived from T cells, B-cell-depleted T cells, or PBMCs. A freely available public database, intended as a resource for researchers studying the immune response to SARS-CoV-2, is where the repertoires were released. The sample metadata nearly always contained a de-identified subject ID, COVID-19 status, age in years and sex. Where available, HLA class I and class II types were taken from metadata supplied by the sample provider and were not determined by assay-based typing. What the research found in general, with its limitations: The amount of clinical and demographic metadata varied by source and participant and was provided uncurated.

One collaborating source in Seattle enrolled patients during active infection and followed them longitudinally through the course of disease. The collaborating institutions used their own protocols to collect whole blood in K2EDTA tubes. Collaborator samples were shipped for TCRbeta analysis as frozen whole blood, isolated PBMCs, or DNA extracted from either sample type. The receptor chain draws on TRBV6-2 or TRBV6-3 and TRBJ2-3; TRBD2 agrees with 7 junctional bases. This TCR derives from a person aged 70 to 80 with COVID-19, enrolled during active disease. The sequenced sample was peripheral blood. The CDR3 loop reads CASSYGGEPDTQYF. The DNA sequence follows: TGTGCCAGCAGTTACGGGGGGGAACCTGATACGCAGTATTTT.